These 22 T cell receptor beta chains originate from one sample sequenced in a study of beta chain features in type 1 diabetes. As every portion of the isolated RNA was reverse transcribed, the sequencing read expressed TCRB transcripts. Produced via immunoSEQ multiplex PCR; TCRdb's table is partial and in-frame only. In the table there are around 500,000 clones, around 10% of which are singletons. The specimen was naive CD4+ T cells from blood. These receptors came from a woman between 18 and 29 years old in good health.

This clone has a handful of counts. The CDR3 coding sequence is TGCAGTGCTAGAAGTGCCCACGAGCAGTACTTC. It yields the protein CSARSAHEQYF. The V gene is TRBV20-1, the J gene TRBJ2-7, with no clear D. The ends were cut back, 2 bases at V and 5 bases at J, with 7 bases in the middle. Germline loops: CDR1 DFQATT, CDR2 SNEGSKA (reference sequence). This CDR3 is 11 amino acids long.

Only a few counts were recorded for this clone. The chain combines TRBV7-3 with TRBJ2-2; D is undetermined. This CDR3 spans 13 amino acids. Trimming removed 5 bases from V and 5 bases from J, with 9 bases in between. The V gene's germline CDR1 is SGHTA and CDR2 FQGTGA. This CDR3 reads CASSASRTGELFF. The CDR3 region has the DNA TGTGCCAGCAGCGCATCTAGAACCGGGGAGCTGTTTTTT.

DNA of the CDR3: TGTGCCAGCTCACCAGGGCTAGCGGATGAGACCCAGTACTTC. Translation gives CASSPGLADETQYF. The J gene is TRBJ2-5, the V gene TRBV18; 7 nucleotides align to TRBD2. Germline V gene data show CDR1 as KGHSH and CDR2 as LQKENI. The V gene end was trimmed by 2 bases and the J gene end by 5 bases; junction bases not matched to a gene: 5. The CDR3 runs to 14 residues. Complete variable domain (other parts from reference TRBV18 and TRBJ2-5): NAGVMQNPRHLVRRRGQEARLRCSPMKGHSHVYWYRQLPEEGLKFMVYLQKENIIDESGMPKERFSAEFPKEGPSILRIQQVVRGDSAAYFCASSPGLADETQYFGPGTRLLVL.

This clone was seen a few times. The CDR3 coding sequence is TGTGCCAGCAGTTACCTGAACTTGAATGAGCAGTTCTTC. Translated: CASSYLNLNEQFF. This chain links TRBV7-2 with TRBJ2-1; D is unclear. V was cut by 6 bases and J by 7 bases, with 13 bases left in between. Germline loops: CDR1 SGHTA, CDR2 FQGNSA. The CDR3 runs 13 residues.

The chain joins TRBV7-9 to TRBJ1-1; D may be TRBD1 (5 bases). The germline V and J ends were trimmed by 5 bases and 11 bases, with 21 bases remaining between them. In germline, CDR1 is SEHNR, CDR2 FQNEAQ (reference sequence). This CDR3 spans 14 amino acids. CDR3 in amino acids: CASSSSDRELKAFF. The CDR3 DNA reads TGTGCCAGCAGCAGCTCAGACAGAGAGCTCAAGGCTTTCTTT.

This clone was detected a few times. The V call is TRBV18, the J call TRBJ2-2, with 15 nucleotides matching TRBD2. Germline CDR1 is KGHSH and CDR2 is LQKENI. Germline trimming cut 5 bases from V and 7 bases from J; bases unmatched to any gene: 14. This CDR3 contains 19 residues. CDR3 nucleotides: TGTGCCAGCTCATCTCCGGGACTAGCGGGAGGACCCCACCTCGGGGAGCTGTTTTTT. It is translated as CASSSPGLAGGPHLGELFF.

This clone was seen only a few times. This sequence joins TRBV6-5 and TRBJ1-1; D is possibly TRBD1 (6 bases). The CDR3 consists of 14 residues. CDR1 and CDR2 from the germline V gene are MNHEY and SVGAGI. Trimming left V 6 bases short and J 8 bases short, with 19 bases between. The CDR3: CASSLQGANIEAFF. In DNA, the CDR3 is TGTGCCAGCAGCCTACAGGGCGCTAATATAGAAGCTTTCTTT.

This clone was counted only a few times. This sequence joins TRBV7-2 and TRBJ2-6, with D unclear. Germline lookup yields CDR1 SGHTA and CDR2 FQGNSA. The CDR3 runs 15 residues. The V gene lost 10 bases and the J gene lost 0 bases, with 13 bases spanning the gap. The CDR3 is CATKQQYSGANVLTF. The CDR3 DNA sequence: TGTGCCACCAAGCAACAGTACTCTGGGGCCAACGTCCTGACTTTC.

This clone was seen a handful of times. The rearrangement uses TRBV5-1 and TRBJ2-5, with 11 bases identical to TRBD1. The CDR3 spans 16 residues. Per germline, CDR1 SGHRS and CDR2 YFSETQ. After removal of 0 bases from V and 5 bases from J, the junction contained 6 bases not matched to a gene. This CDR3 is CASSLEGQGARETQYF. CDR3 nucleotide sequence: TGCGCCAGCAGCTTGGAAGGACAGGGGGCGCGGGAGACCCAGTACTTC.

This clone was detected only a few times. The CDR3 protein is CASSLRLGRRETQYF. In nucleotides, the CDR3 is TGTGCCAGCAGCTTAAGGTTGGGGCGCAGGGAGACCCAGTACTTC. The chain joins TRBV7-2 to TRBJ2-5; D possibly corresponds to TRBD1 (5 bases). V lost 2 bases and J 5 bases, leaving 15 bases between the germline ends. The CDR3 has 15 amino acids. From germline, CDR1 is SGHTA and CDR2 FQGNSA.

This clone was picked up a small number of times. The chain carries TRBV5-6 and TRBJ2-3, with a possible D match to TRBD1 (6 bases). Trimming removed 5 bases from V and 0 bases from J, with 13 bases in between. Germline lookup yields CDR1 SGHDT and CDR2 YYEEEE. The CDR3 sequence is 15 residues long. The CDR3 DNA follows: TGTGCCAGCAGTCAGCTCAGGGGAAGCACAGATACGCAGTATTTT. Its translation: CASSQLRGSTDTQYF.

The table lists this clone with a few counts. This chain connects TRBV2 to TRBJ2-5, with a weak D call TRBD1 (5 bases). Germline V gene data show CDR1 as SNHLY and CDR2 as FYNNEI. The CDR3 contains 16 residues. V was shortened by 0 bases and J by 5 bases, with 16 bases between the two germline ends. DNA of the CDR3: TGTGCCAGCAGTGAAGCGCTTCGAGACAGCCGGGAGACCCAGTACTTC. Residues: CASSEALRDSRETQYF.

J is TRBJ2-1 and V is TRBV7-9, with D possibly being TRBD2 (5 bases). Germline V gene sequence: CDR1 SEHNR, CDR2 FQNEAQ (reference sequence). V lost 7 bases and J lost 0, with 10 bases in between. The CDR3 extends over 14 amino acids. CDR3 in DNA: TGTGCCAGCACCTCAACTAGCTCCTACAATGAGCAGTTCTTC. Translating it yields CASTSTSSYNEQFF.

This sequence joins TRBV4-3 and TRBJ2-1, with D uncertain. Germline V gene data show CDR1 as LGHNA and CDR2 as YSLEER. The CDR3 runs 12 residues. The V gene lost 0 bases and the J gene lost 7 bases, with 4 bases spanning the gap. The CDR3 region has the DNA TGCGCCAGCAGCCAAGAAGGAAATGAGCAGTTCTTC. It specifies CASSQEGNEQFF.

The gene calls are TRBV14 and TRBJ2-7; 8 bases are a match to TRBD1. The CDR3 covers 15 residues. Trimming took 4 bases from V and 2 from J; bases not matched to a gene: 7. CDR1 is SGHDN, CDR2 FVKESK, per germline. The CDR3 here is CASSRGTGGAYEQYF. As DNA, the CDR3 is TGTGCCAGCAGCCGCGGGACAGGAGGGGCCTACGAGCAGTACTTC.

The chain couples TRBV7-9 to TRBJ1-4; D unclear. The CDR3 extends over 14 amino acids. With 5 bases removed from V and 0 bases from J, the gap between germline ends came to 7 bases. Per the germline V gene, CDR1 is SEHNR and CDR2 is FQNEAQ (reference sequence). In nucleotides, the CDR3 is TGTGCCAGCAGCCGAGGATCAACTAATGAAAAACTGTTTTTT. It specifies CASSRGSTNEKLFF.

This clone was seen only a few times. CDR3 protein: CASSAPGSEQYV. CDR3 in DNA: TGTGCCAGCAGTGCCCCAGGGAGTGAGCAGTACGTC. The chain has TRBV28 and TRBJ2-7; D is possibly TRBD1 or TRBD2 (5 bases each). Germline V CDR1 and CDR2: MDHEN, SYDVKM. V was clipped by 5 bases and J by 7 bases, with 12 bases between them. The CDR3 sequence is 12 residues long.

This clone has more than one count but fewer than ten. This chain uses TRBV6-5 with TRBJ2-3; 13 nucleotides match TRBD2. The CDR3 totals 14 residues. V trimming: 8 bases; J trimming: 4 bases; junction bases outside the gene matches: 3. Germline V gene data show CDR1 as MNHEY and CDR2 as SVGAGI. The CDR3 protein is CASGTSGIPDTQYF. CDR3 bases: TGTGCCAGCGGGACTAGCGGGATTCCAGATACGCAGTATTTT.

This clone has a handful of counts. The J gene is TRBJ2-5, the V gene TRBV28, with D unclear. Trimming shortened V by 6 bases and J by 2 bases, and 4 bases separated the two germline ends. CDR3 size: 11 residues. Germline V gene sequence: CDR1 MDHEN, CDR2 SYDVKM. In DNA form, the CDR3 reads TGTGCCAGCAGGGAACAAGAGACCCAGTACTTC. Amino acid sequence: CASREQETQYF.

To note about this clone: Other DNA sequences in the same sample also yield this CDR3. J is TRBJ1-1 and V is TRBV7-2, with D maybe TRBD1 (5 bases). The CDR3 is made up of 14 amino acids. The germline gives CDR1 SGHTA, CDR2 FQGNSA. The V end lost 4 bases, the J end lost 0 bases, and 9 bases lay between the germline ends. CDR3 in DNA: TGTGCCAGCAGCTCACGGGGGTTGAACACTGAAGCTTTCTTT. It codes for CASSSRGLNTEAFF.

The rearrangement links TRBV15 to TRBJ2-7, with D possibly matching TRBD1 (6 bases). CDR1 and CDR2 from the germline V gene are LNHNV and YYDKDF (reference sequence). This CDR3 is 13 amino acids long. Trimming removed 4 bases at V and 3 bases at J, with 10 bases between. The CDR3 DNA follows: TGTGCCACCAGCAACAGGGCCGGCTACGAGCAGTACGTC. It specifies CATSNRAGYEQYV.

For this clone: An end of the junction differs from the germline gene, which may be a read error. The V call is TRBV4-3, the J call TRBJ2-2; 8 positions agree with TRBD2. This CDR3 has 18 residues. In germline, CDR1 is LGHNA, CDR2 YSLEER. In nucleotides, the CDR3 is TGCGCCAGCAGCCAAGATAGTTCTTCTAGGGGCCGCCGGGGGGGGCTGTTTTTT. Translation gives CASSQDSSSRGRRGGLFF.